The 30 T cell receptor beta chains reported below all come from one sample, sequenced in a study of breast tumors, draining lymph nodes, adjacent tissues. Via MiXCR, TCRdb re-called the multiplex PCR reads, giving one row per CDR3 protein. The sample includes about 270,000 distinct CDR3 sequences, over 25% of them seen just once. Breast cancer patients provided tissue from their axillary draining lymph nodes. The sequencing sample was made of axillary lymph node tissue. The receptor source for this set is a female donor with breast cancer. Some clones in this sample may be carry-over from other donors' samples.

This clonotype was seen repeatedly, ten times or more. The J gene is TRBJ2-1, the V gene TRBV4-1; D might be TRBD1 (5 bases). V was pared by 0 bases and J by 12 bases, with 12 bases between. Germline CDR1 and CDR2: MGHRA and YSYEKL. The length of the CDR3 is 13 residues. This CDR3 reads CASSQDQGDGQFF. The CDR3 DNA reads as TGCGCCAGCAGCCAAGATCAAGGGGATGGGCAGTTCTTC.

The DNA for the CDR3 is TGCAGCGGTAGGGGACTAGCGGAATGGAATGAGCAGTTCTTC. It yields the protein CSGRGLAEWNEQFF. V usage is TRBV29-1 and J usage is TRBJ2-1; 11 nucleotides agree with TRBD2. The CDR3 extends over 14 amino acids. Unmatched junction bases numbered 9, after V lost 7 bases and J lost 7 bases. CDR1 is SQVTM and CDR2 is ANQGSEA in the germline V gene.

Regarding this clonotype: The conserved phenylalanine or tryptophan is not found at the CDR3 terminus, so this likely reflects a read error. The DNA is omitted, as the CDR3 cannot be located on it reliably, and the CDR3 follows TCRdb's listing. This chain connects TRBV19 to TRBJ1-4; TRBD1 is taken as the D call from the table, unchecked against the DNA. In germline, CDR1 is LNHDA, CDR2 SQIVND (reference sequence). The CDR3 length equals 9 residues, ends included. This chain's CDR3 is CASSRKQGA.

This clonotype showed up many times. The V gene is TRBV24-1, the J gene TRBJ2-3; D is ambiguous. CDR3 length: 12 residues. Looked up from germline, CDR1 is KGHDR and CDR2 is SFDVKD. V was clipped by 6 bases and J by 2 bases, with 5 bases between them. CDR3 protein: CATSRATDTQYF. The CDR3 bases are TGTGCCACCAGTCGGGCCACAGATACGCAGTATTTT.

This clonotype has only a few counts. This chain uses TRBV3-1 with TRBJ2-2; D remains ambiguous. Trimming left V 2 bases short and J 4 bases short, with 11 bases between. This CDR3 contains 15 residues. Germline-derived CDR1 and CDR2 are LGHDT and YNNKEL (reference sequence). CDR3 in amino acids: CASSQMSIGTGELFF. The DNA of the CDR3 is TGTGCCAGCAGCCAAATGTCGATTGGCACCGGGGAGCTGTTTTTT.

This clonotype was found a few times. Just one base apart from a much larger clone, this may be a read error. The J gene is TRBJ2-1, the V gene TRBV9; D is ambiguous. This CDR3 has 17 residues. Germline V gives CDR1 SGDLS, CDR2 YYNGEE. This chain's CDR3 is CASSVGPRQYRYTEQFF. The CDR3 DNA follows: TGTGCCAGCAGCGTAGGACCCAGACAATACCGCTACACTGAGCAGTTCTTC.

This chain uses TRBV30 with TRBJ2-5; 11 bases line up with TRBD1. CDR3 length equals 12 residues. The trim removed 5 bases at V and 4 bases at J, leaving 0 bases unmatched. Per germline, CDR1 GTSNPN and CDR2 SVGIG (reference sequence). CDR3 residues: CAWGTGGETQYF. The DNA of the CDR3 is TGTGCCTGGGGGACAGGGGGAGAGACCCAGTACTTC.

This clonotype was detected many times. The CDR3 is CASSLVAGVVHGDTQYF. DNA of the CDR3: TGTGCCAGCAGCTTAGTTGCGGGAGTGGTTCATGGAGATACGCAGTATTTT. V and J are TRBV7-6 and TRBJ2-3, with 7 bases lining up with TRBD2. The ends lost 1 base at V and 5 bases at J; junction bases unmatched: 12. The germline V gene encodes CDR1 SGHVS and CDR2 FNYEAQ. This CDR3 has 17 residues.

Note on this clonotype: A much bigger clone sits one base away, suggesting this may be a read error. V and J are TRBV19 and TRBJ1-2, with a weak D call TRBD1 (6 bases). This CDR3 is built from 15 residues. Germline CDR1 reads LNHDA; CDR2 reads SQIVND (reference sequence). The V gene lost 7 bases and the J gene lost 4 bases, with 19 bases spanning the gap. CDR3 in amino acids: CASNLREVDSYGYTF. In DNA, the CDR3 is TGTGCCAGTAACCTAAGGGAGGTGGACAGCTATGGCTACACCTTC. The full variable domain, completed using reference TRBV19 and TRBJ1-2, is DGGITQSPKYLFRKEGQNVTLSCEQNLNHDAMYWYRQDPGQGLRLIYYSQIVNDFQKGDIAEGYSVSREKKESFPLTVTSAQKNPTAFYLCASNLREVDSYGYTFGSGTRLTVV.

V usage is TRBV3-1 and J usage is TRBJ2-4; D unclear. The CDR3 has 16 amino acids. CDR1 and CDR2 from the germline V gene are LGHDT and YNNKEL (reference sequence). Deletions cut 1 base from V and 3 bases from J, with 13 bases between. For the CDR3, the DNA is TGTGCCAGCAGCCAAGCCCCGGCTGGAATCAAAAACATTCAGTACTTC. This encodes CASSQAPAGIKNIQYF.

The CDR3 protein is CASSVGGDGYTF. The DNA of the CDR3 is TGTGCCAGCAGCGTAGGGGGGGATGGCTACACCTTC. The V and J genes are TRBV9 and TRBJ1-2; TRBD1 is a possible D gene (5 bases). This CDR3 is 12 amino acids long. V lost 0 bases and J lost 6, with 6 bases in between. The germline V gene encodes CDR1 SGDLS and CDR2 YYNGEE.

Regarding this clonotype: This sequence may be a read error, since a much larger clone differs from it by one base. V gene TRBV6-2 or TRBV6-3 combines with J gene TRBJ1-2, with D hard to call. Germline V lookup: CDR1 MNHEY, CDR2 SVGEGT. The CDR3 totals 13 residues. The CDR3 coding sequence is TGTGCCAGCAGTTACAGGGAGGACTATGGCTGCACCTTC. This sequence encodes CASSYREDYGCTF.

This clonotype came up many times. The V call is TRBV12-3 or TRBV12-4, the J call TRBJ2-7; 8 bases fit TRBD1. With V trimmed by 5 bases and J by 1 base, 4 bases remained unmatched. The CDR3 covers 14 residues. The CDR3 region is CASSKRQGSYEQYF. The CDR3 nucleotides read TGTGCCAGCAGTAAACGACAGGGGTCCTACGAGCAGTACTTC.

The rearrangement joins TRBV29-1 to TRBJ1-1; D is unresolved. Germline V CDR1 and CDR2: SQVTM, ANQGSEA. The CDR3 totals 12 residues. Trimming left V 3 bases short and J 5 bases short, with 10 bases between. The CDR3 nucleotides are TGCAGCGTTGAGGAAGGGTGGACTGAAGCTTTCTTT. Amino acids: CSVEEGWTEAFF.

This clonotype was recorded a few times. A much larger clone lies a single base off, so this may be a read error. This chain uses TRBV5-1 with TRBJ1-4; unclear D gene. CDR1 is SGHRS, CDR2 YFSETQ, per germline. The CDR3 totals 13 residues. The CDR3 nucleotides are TGCGCCAGCAGCTTGGGGGGTAGAGAAAACCTGTTTTTT. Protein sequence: CASSLGGRENLFF.

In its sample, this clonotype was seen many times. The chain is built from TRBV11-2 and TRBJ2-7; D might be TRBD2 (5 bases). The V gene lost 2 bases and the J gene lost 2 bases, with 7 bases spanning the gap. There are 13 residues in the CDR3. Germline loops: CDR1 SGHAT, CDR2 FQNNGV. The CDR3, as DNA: TGTGCCAGCAGCTTACAAGCGGCCTACGAGCAGTACTTC. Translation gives CASSLQAAYEQYF.

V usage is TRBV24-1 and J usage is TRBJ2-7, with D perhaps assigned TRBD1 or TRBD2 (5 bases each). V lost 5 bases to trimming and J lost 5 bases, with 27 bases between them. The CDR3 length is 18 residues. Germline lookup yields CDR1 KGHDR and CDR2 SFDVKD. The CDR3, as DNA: TGTGCCACCAGTGTTGGGGGACGCACCCCAGTGAGGCGCGACGAGCAGTACTTC. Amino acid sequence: CATSVGGRTPVRRDEQYF.

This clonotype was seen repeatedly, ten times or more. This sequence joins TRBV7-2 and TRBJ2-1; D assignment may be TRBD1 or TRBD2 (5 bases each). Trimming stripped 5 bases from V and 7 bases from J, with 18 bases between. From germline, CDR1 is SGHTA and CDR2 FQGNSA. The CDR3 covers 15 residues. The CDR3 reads CASSTGTLRGNEQFF. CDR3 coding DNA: TGTGCCAGCAGCACCGGGACCCTCCGGGGAAATGAGCAGTTCTTC.

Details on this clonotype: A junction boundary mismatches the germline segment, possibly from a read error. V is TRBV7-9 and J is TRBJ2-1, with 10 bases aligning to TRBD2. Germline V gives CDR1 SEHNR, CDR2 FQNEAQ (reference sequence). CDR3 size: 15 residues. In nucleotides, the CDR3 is TGTGCCAGTAGCTTAGCGGGAGGCAGGGACAATGAGCAGTTCTTC. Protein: CASSLAGGRDNEQFF.

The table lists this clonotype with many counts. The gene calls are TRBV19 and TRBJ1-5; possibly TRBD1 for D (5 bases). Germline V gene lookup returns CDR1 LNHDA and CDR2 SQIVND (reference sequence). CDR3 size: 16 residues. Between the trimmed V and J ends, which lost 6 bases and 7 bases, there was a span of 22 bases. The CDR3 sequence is CASRRGDRGDGQPQHF. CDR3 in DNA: TGTGCCAGTAGACGCGGTGACAGAGGGGACGGGCAGCCCCAGCATTTT.

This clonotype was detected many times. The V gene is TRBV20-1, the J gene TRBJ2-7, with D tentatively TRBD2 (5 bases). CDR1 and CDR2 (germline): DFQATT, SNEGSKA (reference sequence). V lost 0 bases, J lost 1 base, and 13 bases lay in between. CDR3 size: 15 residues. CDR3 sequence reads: CSARDRLAISYEQYF. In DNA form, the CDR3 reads TGCAGTGCTAGAGATAGGCTAGCTATTTCCTACGAGCAGTACTTC.

CDR3 protein: CASSNAGYEQPQHF. The CDR3 DNA reads as TGTGCCAGCAGTAATGCGGGATACGAGCAGCCCCAGCATTTT. The rearrangement uses TRBV2 and TRBJ1-5; D gene unclear. This CDR3 contains 14 residues. Trimming cost V 5 bases and J 7 bases, with 15 bases left between them. Germline CDR1 and CDR2: SNHLY and FYNNEI.

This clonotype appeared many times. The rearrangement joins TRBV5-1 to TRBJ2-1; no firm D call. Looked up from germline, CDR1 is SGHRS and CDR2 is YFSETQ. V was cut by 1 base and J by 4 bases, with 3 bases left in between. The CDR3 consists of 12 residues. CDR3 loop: CASSLRYNEQFF. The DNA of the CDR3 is TGCGCCAGCAGCTTGAGGTACAATGAGCAGTTCTTC. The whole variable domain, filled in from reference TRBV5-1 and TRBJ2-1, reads KAGVTQTPRYLIKTRGQQVTLSCSPISGHRSVSWYQQTPGQGLQFLFEYFSETQRNKGNFPGRFSGRQFSNSRSEMNVSTLELGDSALYLCASSLRYNEQFFGPGTRLTVL.

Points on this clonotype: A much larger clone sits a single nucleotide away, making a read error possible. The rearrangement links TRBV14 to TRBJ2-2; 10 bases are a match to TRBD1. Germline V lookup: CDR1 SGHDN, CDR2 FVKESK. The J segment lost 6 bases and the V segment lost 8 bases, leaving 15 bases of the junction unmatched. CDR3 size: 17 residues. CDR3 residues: CASGRVDRGRFPGELFF. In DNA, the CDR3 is TGTGCCAGCGGCCGAGTAGACAGGGGGCGGTTTCCCGGGGAGCTGTTTTTT.

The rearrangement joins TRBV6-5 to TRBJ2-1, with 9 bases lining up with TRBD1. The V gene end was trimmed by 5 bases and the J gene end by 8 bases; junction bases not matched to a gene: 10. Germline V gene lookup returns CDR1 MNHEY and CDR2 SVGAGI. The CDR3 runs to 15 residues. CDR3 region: CASSLRDRVYDEQFF. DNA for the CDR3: TGTGCCAGCAGTCTGCGGGACAGGGTGTACGATGAGCAGTTCTTC.

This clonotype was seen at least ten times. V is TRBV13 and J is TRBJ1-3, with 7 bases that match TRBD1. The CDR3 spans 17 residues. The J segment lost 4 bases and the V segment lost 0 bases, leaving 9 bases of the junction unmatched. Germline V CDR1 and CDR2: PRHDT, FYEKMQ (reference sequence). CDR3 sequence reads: CASSLGVARGTGNTIYF. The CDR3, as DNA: TGTGCCAGCAGCTTAGGTGTGGCCAGGGGGACCGGAAACACCATATATTTT. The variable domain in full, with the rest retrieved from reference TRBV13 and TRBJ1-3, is AAGVIQSPRHLIKEKRETATLKCYPIPRHDTVYWYQQGPGQDPQFLISFYEKMQSDKGSIPDRFSAQQFSDYHSELNMSSLELGDSALYFCASSLGVARGTGNTIYFGEGSWLTVV.

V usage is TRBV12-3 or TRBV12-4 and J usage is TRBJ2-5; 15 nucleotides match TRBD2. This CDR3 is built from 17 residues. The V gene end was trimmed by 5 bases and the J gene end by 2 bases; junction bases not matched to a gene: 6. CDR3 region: CASSPGLAGGPQETQYF. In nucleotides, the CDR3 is TGTGCCAGCAGTCCCGGACTAGCGGGAGGGCCTCAAGAGACCCAGTACTTC.

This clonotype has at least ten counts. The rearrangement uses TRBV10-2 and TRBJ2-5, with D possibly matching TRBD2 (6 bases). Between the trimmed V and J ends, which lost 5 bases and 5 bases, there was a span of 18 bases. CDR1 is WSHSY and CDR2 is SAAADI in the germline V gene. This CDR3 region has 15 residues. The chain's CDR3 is CASSQTWGEMETQYF. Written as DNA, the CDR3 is TGCGCCAGCAGTCAGACGTGGGGGGAGATGGAGACCCAGTACTTC.

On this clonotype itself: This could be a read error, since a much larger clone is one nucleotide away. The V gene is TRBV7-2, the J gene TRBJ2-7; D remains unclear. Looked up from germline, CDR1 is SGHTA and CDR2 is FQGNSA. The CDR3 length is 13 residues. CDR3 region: CASSHSTAYGQYF. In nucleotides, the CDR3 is TGCGCCAGCAGCCATAGTACGGCCTACGGGCAGTACTTC. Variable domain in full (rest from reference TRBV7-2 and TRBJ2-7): GAGVSQSPSNKVTEKGKDVELRCDPISGHTALYWYRQSLGQGLEFLIYFQGNSAPDKSGLPSDRFSAERTGGSVSTLTIQRTQQEDSAVYLCASSHSTAYGQYFGPGTRLTVT.

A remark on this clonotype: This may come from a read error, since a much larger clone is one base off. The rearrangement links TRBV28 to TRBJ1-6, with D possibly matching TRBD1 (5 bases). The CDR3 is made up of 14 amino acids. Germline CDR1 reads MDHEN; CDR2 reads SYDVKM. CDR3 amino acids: CATTGEQLNSPPHF. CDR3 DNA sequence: TGTGCCACAACGGGGGAGCAGCTAAATTCACCCCCCCACTTT.